The 16 T cell receptor beta chains reported below all come from one sample, sequenced in a study of spatial heterogeneity in lung cancer (dated by TCRdb to about 2019). According to the study, the label for this sample's time point signals: sample taken at primary tumor resection. TCR sequencing used whole RNA extracted from tumor and nontumor lung tissue, or from cryopreserved PBMC samples, without cell sorting. The library was prepared using 5' RACE. TCRdb lists the instrument as NextSeq 500. The public reads were reprocessed in TCRdb via fastp at Q25 and MiXCR, keeping in-frame beta chains. Under each unique CDR3 protein, matching rows form one entry showing the most common genes and DNA. The sample table lists nearly 50,000 distinct CDR3 sequences, about 7.6% of them with a count of one. Approximately 13% of the sample goes to the ten largest clones. This specimen consisted of PBMCs, obtained at surgery. The receptors here all came from a female donor with early-stage non-small cell lung cancer.

The chain combines TRBV5-1 with TRBJ1-2; possibly TRBD1 for D (5 bases). V was clipped by 8 bases and J by 1 base, with 15 bases between them. The germline CDR1 and CDR2 sequences are SGHRS and YFSETQ. This CDR3 has 14 residues. CDR3: CASNPEGFNYGYTF. The CDR3 region has the DNA TGCGCCAGTAATCCCGAGGGGTTTAACTATGGCTACACCTTC.

The rearrangement links TRBV29-1 to TRBJ2-3, with D unclear. CDR1 SQVTM and CDR2 ANQGSEA come from the germline V gene. CDR3 length equals 13 residues. V lost 4 bases, J lost 0 bases, and 8 bases lay in between. DNA for the CDR3: TGCAGCGTTGCCTGGGCTAGCACAGATACGCAGTATTTT. Protein: CSVAWASTDTQYF.

This clonotype was counted many times. The chain is built from TRBV20-1 and TRBJ2-3, with D maybe TRBD2 (5 bases). V was pared by 3 bases and J by 11 bases, with 24 bases between. This CDR3 is 15 amino acids long. The germline CDR1 and CDR2 sequences are DFQATT and SNEGSKA (reference sequence). CDR3 nucleotide sequence: TGCAGTGCTAGCATCGTTGTCGGGGTTCCGATAGGGCAGTATTTT. This gives the protein CSASIVVGVPIGQYF.

This chain connects TRBV7-9 to TRBJ1-1; D is possibly TRBD1 (5 bases). The germline V gene encodes CDR1 SEHNR and CDR2 FQNEAQ (reference sequence). V was shortened by 6 bases and J by 4 bases, with 9 bases between the two germline ends. The CDR3 extends over 12 amino acids. The CDR3 DNA reads TGTGCCAGCAGAATGGGGGGCACTGAAGCTTTCTTT. Translation gives CASRMGGTEAFF.

The J gene is TRBJ2-5, the V gene TRBV29-1, with D possibly being TRBD1 (5 bases). The germline gives CDR1 SQVTM, CDR2 ANQGSEA. The CDR3 has 10 amino acids. V lost 6 bases, J lost 3 bases, and 5 bases lay in between. The CDR3 DNA is TGCAGCGTAGGGGAAGAGACCCAGTACTTC. Translating it yields CSVGEETQYF. The complete variable domain, with remaining parts taken from reference TRBV29-1 and TRBJ2-5, reads SAVISQKPSRDICQRGTSLTIQCQVDSQVTMMFWYRQQPGQSLTLIATANQGSEATYESGFVIDKFPISRPNLTFSTLTVSNMSPEDSSIYLCSVGEETQYFGPGTRLLVL.

For the CDR3, the DNA is TGTGCCAGCAGCTTAGTCGGGGGAAGCTATGGCTACACCTTC. It translates to CASSLVGGSYGYTF. The V and J genes are TRBV7-2 and TRBJ1-2; tentatively, D is TRBD1 (5 bases). Germline CDR1 and CDR2: SGHTA and FQGNSA. The CDR3 consists of 14 residues. Trimming left V 1 base short and J 4 bases short, with 10 bases between.

This clonotype was seen repeatedly, ten times or more. The chain links TRBV4-3 to TRBJ2-7, with D possibly TRBD1 on 5 matching bases. V was clipped by 1 base and J by 6 bases, with 13 bases between them. The germline CDR1 and CDR2 sequences are LGHNA and YSLEER. The CDR3 has 14 residues. In nucleotides, the CDR3 is TGCGCCAGCAGCCAAGGGGGCAGGATCGGCGAGCAGTACTTC. It is translated as CASSQGGRIGEQYF.

This clonotype has ten or more counts. The V call is TRBV7-9, the J call TRBJ2-7, with 8 bases aligning to TRBD1. V trimming: 3 bases; J trimming: 7 bases; junction bases outside the gene matches: 2. The CDR3 is 12 residues long. The germline V gene has CDR1 SEHNR and CDR2 FQNEAQ (reference sequence). CDR3 region: CASSLTGVEQYF. DNA of the CDR3: TGTGCCAGCAGCTTGACAGGGGTAGAGCAGTACTTC.

At least ten counts were recorded for this clonotype. The V gene is TRBV28, the J gene TRBJ2-7; D is undetermined. The length of the CDR3 is 14 residues. V lost 5 bases and J 2 bases, leaving 13 bases between the germline ends. Germline V lookup: CDR1 MDHEN, CDR2 SYDVKM. In DNA, the CDR3 is TGTGCCAGCAGTCTAAGCGCAGGAGCCTACGAGCAGTACTTC. Protein sequence: CASSLSAGAYEQYF. Filled out from reference TRBV28 and TRBJ2-7, the complete variable domain reads DVKVTQSSRYLVKRTGEKVFLECVQDMDHENMFWYRQDPGLGLRLIYFSYDVKMKEKGDIPEGYSVSREKKERFSLILESASTNQTSMYLCASSLSAGAYEQYFGPGTRLTVT.

In this sample, this clonotype turned up a few times. This sequence joins TRBV20-1 and TRBJ2-4; TRBD1 matches at 9 bases. The CDR3 loop spans 14 amino acids. V shed 0 bases, J shed 6 bases, and the junction held 3 bases outside the gene matches. The germline V gene has CDR1 DFQATT and CDR2 SNEGSKA (reference sequence). The CDR3 coding sequence is TGCAGTGCTAGAGACTGGGACAGGGTAAACATTCAGTACTTC. The encoded protein is CSARDWDRVNIQYF.

This sequence joins TRBV7-6 and TRBJ2-3, with TRBD2 as a possible D gene (5 bases). V was pared by 4 bases and J by 6 bases, with 11 bases between. CDR1 and CDR2 from the germline V gene are SGHVS and FNYEAQ. The CDR3 length is 13 residues. The CDR3 coding sequence is TGTGCCAGCAGCTCACACACTAGGGATACGCAGTATTTT. Translation gives CASSSHTRDTQYF. Supplemented by reference TRBV7-6 and TRBJ2-3, the full variable domain reads GAGVSQSPRYKVTKRGQDVALRCDPISGHVSLYWYRQALGQGPEFLTYFNYEAQQDKSGLPNDRFSAERPEGSISTLTIQRTEQRDSAMYRCASSSHTRDTQYFGPGTRLTVL.

The table lists this clonotype with a few counts. The DNA for the CDR3 is TGTGCCAGTAGTATAGATAAAGGGAACACTGAAGCTTTCTTT. It yields the protein CASSIDKGNTEAFF. This rearrangement joins TRBV19 to TRBJ1-1; D is uncertain. Germline values: CDR1 LNHDA, CDR2 SQIVND (reference sequence). V lost 0 bases and J lost 1, with 6 bases in between. The CDR3 spans 14 residues. Based on the CDR3 plus reference TRBV19 and TRBJ1-1, the full variable domain is DGGITQSPKYLFRKEGQNVTLSCEQNLNHDAMYWYRQDPGQGLRLIYYSQIVNDFQKGDIAEGYSVSREKKESFPLTVTSAQKNPTAFYLCASSIDKGNTEAFFGQGTRLTVV.

At least ten counts were recorded for this clonotype. This chain links TRBV28 with TRBJ2-1; weak D call: TRBD1 (5 bases). The CDR3 spans 15 residues. Per the germline V gene, CDR1 is MDHEN and CDR2 is SYDVKM. V lost 3 bases to trimming and J lost 0 bases, with 9 bases between them. The CDR3 is CASSFQGSSYNEQFF. The CDR3 nucleotides are TGTGCCAGCAGTTTTCAGGGAAGCTCCTACAATGAGCAGTTCTTC.

The sample holds a few counts of this clonotype. CDR3 sequence (DNA): TGTGCCAGCAGTCCACCGGGACCCAGAGCCGGGAAACTGTTTTTT. Protein: CASSPPGPRAGKLFF. The chain employs TRBV6-5 and TRBJ1-4, with D perhaps TRBD1 (5 bases). Germline V CDR1 and CDR2: MNHEY, SVGAGI. The V and J ends lost 5 bases and 11 bases respectively, with 21 bases between them. The CDR3 has 15 amino acids.

This clonotype was picked up many times. The rearrangement joins TRBV6-5 to TRBJ1-6; 10 bases are shared with TRBD1. Germline CDR1 MNHEY, CDR2 SVGAGI. The trim removed 0 bases at V and 2 bases at J, leaving 7 bases unmatched. There are 19 residues in the CDR3. The CDR3 DNA reads TGTGCCAGCAGTTACTCTCTGGTGGGGACAGGGGCCTATAATTCACCCCTCCACTTT. Residues: CASSYSLVGTGAYNSPLHF.

This clonotype was detected only a few times. This rearrangement joins TRBV7-8 to TRBJ2-3; TRBD2 matches 7 bases. From germline, CDR1 is SGHVS and CDR2 FQNEAQ. This CDR3 region has 16 residues. V lost 1 base and J lost 2; bases outside the gene matches: 6. In DNA, the CDR3 is TGTGCCAGCAGCTTAGACTGGGGGGGGTCCACAGATACGCAGTATTTT. It encodes CASSLDWGGSTDTQYF.